One T cell receptor beta chain is described in this entry. V was shortened by 4 bases and J by 5 bases, with 22 bases between the two germline ends. The CDR3 sequence is 17 residues long. Germline lookup yields CDR1 MGHDK and CDR2 SYGVNS. The entry originates in a study of shared clonotypes between healthy human individuals. Subsets obtained from CD4+ cells comprised CD45RA+ naive and CD45RA-negative memory cells. Profiling relied on immunoSEQ multiplex PCR, and the TCRdb table lists in-frame clones only, not all of them. Here the sample spans approximately 740,000 clones, about 74% being singletons. The sequence was collected from a woman aged 25-40 years in good health. The V call is TRBV25-1, the J call TRBJ2-3, with no clear D. The sequenced sample consisted of memory CD4+ T cells sorted from blood. Subset described: CD45RA-negative fraction. CDR3 region: CASSGSLGRERGDTQYF. CDR3 sequence (DNA): TGTGCCAGCAGTGGATCCTTAGGGCGAGAGCGAGGAGATACGCAGTATTTT.